Listed below are T cell receptor beta chains from one sample, sequenced in a study of shared T cell receptors in the human thymus. This table comes from immunoSEQ multiplex PCR, and its TCRdb copy is limited to in-frame clones, with some not included. The sample has some 400,000 clones; just under 95% are singletons. Input material: thymocytes. The source of these receptors is a human donor. The CDR3 runs from the conserved cysteine through the conserved F or W. The D gene is left open where the match is weak. Only part of the rows carry a size: once, few, many, or a class if the clone is expanded.

j_call clone_size d_call v_call cdr3_aa cdr3_nt
TRBJ2-5 once - TRBV6-6 CASSPRQPQETQYF TGTGCCAGCAGTCCCCGACAGCCGCAAGAGACCCAGTACTTC
TRBJ1-1 - - TRBV11-1 CASSLGRVVNTEAFF TGTGCCAGCAGCTTAGGCCGGGTCGTGAACACTGAAGCTTTCTTT
TRBJ1-1 - - TRBV19 CASSSPKIDSMNTEAFF TGTGCCAGTAGTAGCCCTAAAATTGACTCAATGAACACTGAAGCTTTCTTT
TRBJ1-1 - - TRBV27 CASSLGYTLGPNTEAFF TGTGCCAGCAGTTTAGGGTACACGTTGGGGCCTAACACTGAAGCTTTCTTT
TRBJ1-1 - - TRBV4-1 CASSPKIWGKGMNTEAFF TGCGCCAGCAGCCCTAAGATTTGGGGTAAGGGGATGAACACTGAAGCTTTCTTT
TRBJ2-7 - - TRBV27 CASSLFAKRVDQQYF TGTGCCAGCAGTTTATTCGCTAAGAGGGTAGACCAGCAGTACTTC
TRBJ1-2 - - TRBV28 CASTLPGPYGCGYTF TGTGCCAGCACGCTACCGGGGCCCTACGGGTGTGGCTACACCTTC
TRBJ2-3 - TRBD1 TRBV14 CASSQSNVYLPGQGRNTDTQYF TGTGCCAGCAGCCAATCTAATGTCTACCTTCCGGGACAGGGAAGGAACACAGATACGCAGTATTTT
TRBJ2-2 - - TRBV29-1 CSGTRARTGELFF TGCAGCGGCACCCGGGCCCGCACCGGGGAGCTGTTTTTT
TRBJ2-1 - - TRBV13 CASSLGQEGGLAGEQFF TGTGCCAGCAGCTTAGGTCAGGAGGGAGGTTTGGCCGGTGAGCAGTTCTTC
TRBJ2-7 - TRBD1 TRBV6-4 CASREIGTESYEQYF TGTGCCAGCAGGGAGATCGGGACAGAATCCTACGAGCAGTACTTC
TRBJ2-7 - - TRBV28 CASSLNGFRTYEQYF TGTGCCAGCAGTTTAAACGGGTTCAGGACCTACGAGCAGTACTTC
TRBJ1-5 once TRBD1 TRBV30 CAWSTGQGCQPQHF TGTGCCTGGAGTACTGGACAGGGGTGTCAGCCCCAGCATTTT
TRBJ1-3 - TRBD1 TRBV4-2 CASSLGGQGVVTIYF TGTGCCAGCAGCCTCGGGGGACAGGGGGTAGTCACCATATATTTT
TRBJ2-3 - TRBD2 TRBV28 CASSFSLAGGPSSDTQYF TGTGCCAGCAGTTTCTCCTTAGCGGGAGGGCCCTCGTCAGATACGCAGTATTTT
TRBJ2-7 - - TRBV30 CAWSGTFPNYEQYF TGTGCCTGGTCGGGGACCTTCCCAAACTACGAGCAGTACTTC
TRBJ2-1 - - TRBV7-7 CASSYRDHMIKSEQFF TGTGCTAGCAGCTACCGGGACCATATGATCAAGAGTGAGCAGTTCTTC
TRBJ2-1 - - TRBV27 CASSFSPGLTYNEQFF TGTGCCAGCAGTTTCTCCCCGGGACTTACTTACAATGAGCAGTTCTTC
TRBJ2-7 few TRBD1 TRBV9 CASSGIGQACYEQYF TGTGCCAGCAGCGGAATTGGACAGGCCTGCTACGAGCAGTACTTC
TRBJ2-1 - - TRBV15 CATSREGERESRAFYNEQFF TGTGCCACCAGCAGAGAAGGGGAACGGGAGAGTAGAGCGTTCTACAATGAGCAGTTCTTC
TRBJ2-7 - TRBD1 TRBV6-1 CASSQDRGVSSYEQYF TGTGCCAGCAGTCAAGACAGGGGAGTATCAAGCTACGAGCAGTACTTC
TRBJ2-1 - - TRBV9 CASSLRTDEPYNEQFF TGTGCCAGCAGCCTCAGGACTGACGAACCGTACAATGAGCAGTTCTTC
TRBJ2-1 - - TRBV27 CASSSNEQFF TGTGCCAGCAGTAGCAATGAGCAGTTCTTC
TRBJ2-3 - TRBD2 TRBV4-3 CASSQGIQREGRPSDTQYF TGCGCCAGCAGCCAAGGAATCCAACGGGAGGGCCGTCCGTCAGATACGCAGTATTTT
TRBJ1-4 - - TRBV4-3 CASSQDRALAGTSEKLFF TGCGCCAGCAGCCAAGATAGGGCCCTTGCGGGGACCAGTGAAAAACTGTTTTTT
TRBJ2-7 - - TRBV7-2 CASSLGAEYYEQYF TGTGCCAGCAGCTTGGGAGCGGAGTACTACGAGCAGTACTTC
TRBJ1-2 few - TRBV5-4 CASSFRTNGYTF TGTGCCAGCAGCTTTCGTACGAATGGCTACACCTTC
TRBJ2-7 once - TRBV5-6 CASSFYYEQYF TGTGCCAGCAGCTTCTACTACGAGCAGTACTTC
TRBJ2-7 - - TRBV15 CATSVPRLEQYF TGTGCCACCAGCGTCCCCCGGCTCGAGCAGTACTTC
TRBJ2-4 - - TRBV4-2 CASSQGRGLAKNIQYF TGTGCCAGCAGCCAAGGGCGGGGTCTAGCCAAAAACATTCAGTACTTC
TRBJ1-5 - - TRBV15 CATSRDGAMPSNQPQHF TGTGCCACCAGCAGAGATGGAGCTATGCCTAGCAATCAGCCCCAGCATTTT
TRBJ1-3 - - TRBV28 CASSYGPGAGNTIYF TGTGCCAGCAGCTATGGCCCAGGGGCGGGAAACACCATATATTTT
TRBJ2-6 - - TRBV14 CASSQGLLGPPLSGANVLTF TGTGCCAGCAGCCAAGGTCTCTTAGGGCCTCCACTCTCTGGGGCCAACGTCCTGACTTTC
TRBJ2-1 - TRBD2 TRBV4-3 CASTPGREPYNEQFF TGCGCCAGCACCCCGGGGCGGGAGCCCTACAATGAGCAGTTCTTC
TRBJ2-1 - TRBD2 TRBV19 CASKLAGRWGDNEQFF TGTGCCAGTAAGCTAGCGGGCCGCTGGGGCGATAATGAGCAGTTCTTC
TRBJ1-4 - - TRBV11-2 CASTLQGNRIATNEKLFF TGTGCCAGCACCCTACAGGGTAACCGGATTGCAACTAATGAAAAACTGTTTTTT
TRBJ2-1 - TRBD2 TRBV28 CASSSGLAGYEQFF TGTGCCAGCAGTTCGGGACTAGCGGGATATGAGCAGTTCTTC
TRBJ2-5 - - TRBV14 CASSPKPRNSLRTQYF TGTGCCAGCAGCCCCAAGCCTAGGAACTCCCTGAGGACCCAGTACTTC
TRBJ1-5 - TRBD1 TRBV28 CASYPNGRTGIFVDQPQHF TGTGCCAGCTATCCTAACGGTCGGACAGGGATTTTTGTGGATCAGCCCCAGCATTTT
TRBJ1-1 few TRBD1 TRBV18 CASSPTGENTEAFF TGTGCCAGCTCACCAACAGGGGAGAACACTGAAGCTTTCTTT
TRBJ2-7 - TRBD1 TRBV2 CASSPGGRGHEQYF TGTGCCAGCAGCCCTGGGGGCAGGGGGCACGAGCAGTACTTC
TRBJ2-7 once - TRBV27 CASSLGDRFSYEQYF TGTGCCAGCAGTTTGGGAGACAGGTTCTCCTACGAGCAGTACTTC
TRBJ1-2 - - TRBV4-1 CASSQKMEGGGGYGYTF TGCGCCAGCAGCCAAAAAATGGAGGGGGGCGGAGGCTATGGCTACACCTTC
TRBJ1-2 - - TRBV5-1 CASRNTGEDGYTF TGCGCCAGCAGGAATACTGGGGAGGATGGCTACACCTTC
TRBJ2-1 few - TRBV21-1 CASSKDELAGAGWNEQFF TGTGCCAGCAGCAAAGATGAACTAGCGGGAGCAGGGTGGAATGAGCAGTTCTTC
TRBJ2-5 - - TRBV7-6 CASSLDRGAHQETQYF TGTGCCAGCAGCTTAGATCGGGGGGCCCACCAAGAGACCCAGTACTTC